This entry lists 7 T cell receptor beta chains sequenced from one sample in a study of cytomegalovirus exposure and HLA in healthy donors. The study ran its PCR with 60 Vbeta and 13 Jbeta primers. Assay used: immunoSEQ multiplex PCR; TCRdb lists only in-frame clones, some missing. The data contain fewer than 150,000 clones, around 85% of them singletons. Sequencing was done on a sample of PBMCs. These TCRs come from a man in his forties in good health and CMV-seropositive.

This clone was seen only once. This chain joins TRBV5-1 and TRBJ2-2; weak D call: TRBD1 (6 bases). Germline CDR1 is SGHRS and CDR2 is YFSETQ. The CDR3 contains 16 residues. The V gene lost 1 base and the J gene lost 5 bases, with 15 bases spanning the gap. CDR3 sequence (DNA): TGCGCCAGCAGCTTGAGAATGCAGGGGTTAACCGGGGAGCTGTTTTTT. Its translation is CASSLRMQGLTGELFF. Complete variable domain (other parts from reference TRBV5-1 and TRBJ2-2): KAGVTQTPRYLIKTRGQQVTLSCSPISGHRSVSWYQQTPGQGLQFLFEYFSETQRNKGNFPGRFSGRQFSNSRSEMNVSTLELGDSALYLCASSLRMQGLTGELFFGEGSRLTVL.

This clone was observed a few times. The CDR3 spells CASSGGGSGANVLTF. CDR3 bases: TGCGCCAGCAGCGGGGGGGGATCTGGGGCCAACGTCCTGACTTTC. This rearrangement joins TRBV5-1 to TRBJ2-6, with 7 bases identical to TRBD2. The junction had 2 bases not matched to a gene; V was cut back by 4 bases and J by 1 base. The CDR3 runs to 15 residues. CDR1 and CDR2 (germline): SGHRS, YFSETQ.

V usage is TRBV19 and J usage is TRBJ1-5; weak D call: TRBD1 (6 bases). The V end lost 3 bases, the J end lost 2 bases, and 14 bases lay between the germline ends. This CDR3 is 16 amino acids long. Germline assignment: CDR1 LNHDA and CDR2 SQIVND (reference sequence). The CDR3 sequence: CASSIPVGGGNQPQHF. CDR3 DNA sequence: TGTGCCAGTAGTATCCCCGTAGGGGGGGGCAATCAGCCCCAGCATTTT.

The genes are TRBV19 and TRBJ1-2; possible D gene TRBD1, 6 bases. The CDR3 runs to 13 residues. The V gene's germline CDR1 is LNHDA and CDR2 SQIVND (reference sequence). The V end lost 5 bases, the J end lost 4 bases, and 11 bases lay between the germline ends. The CDR3 bases are TGTGCCAGTAGTTACAGGGAAGGCTATGGCTACACCTTC. Protein: CASSYREGYGYTF.

The chain recombines TRBV29-1 with TRBJ2-7; the D gene is possibly TRBD1 (5 bases). The CDR3 covers 13 residues. Trimming shortened V by 4 bases and J by 4 bases, and 14 bases separated the two germline ends. The germline V gene has CDR1 SQVTM and CDR2 ANQGSEA. Written as DNA, the CDR3 is TGCAGCGTTGTGCAGGGAAAAGGGTACGAGCAGTACTTC. This codes for CSVVQGKGYEQYF.

The chain links TRBV29-1 to TRBJ2-7; a weak D match, TRBD2 (6 bases). In germline, CDR1 is SQVTM, CDR2 ANQGSEA. This CDR3 is 12 amino acids long. V was cut by 4 bases and J by 3 bases, with 10 bases left in between. The CDR3 here is CSVVGGGYEQYF. The CDR3 DNA reads TGCAGCGTTGTCGGGGGAGGCTACGAGCAGTACTTC.

This chain uses TRBV7-9 with TRBJ2-6; D is perhaps TRBD1 (6 bases). The germline CDR1 and CDR2 sequences are SEHNR and FQNEAQ (reference sequence). The CDR3 contains 15 residues. Trimming removed 1 base at V and 2 bases at J, with 6 bases between. As DNA, the CDR3 is TGTGCCAGCAGCTTAGAGGGGGCTGGGGCCAACGTCCTGACTTTC. As protein: CASSLEGAGANVLTF.